The entry below describes one TCR beta chain. Its antigen is not known. The V gene's germline CDR1 is MNHEY and CDR2 SMNVEV (reference sequence). The V gene lost 3 bases and the J gene lost 2 bases, with 7 bases spanning the gap. The CDR3 runs 13 residues. This record comes from a study of T-cell memory formation after mild COVID-19. Whole-study results and caveats: The pre-infection memory compartment contained some responding clones, suggesting cross-reactive memory joined.

TCRdb re-called the 5' RACE reads through MiXCR, storing one row per CDR3 protein. The repertoire holds about 82,000 distinct CDR3 sequences, with approximately 13% as singletons. Material: PBMCs or a T cell subset sorted from them (not recorded which). V is TRBV27 and J is TRBJ1-2; D is possibly TRBD1 (5 bases). The source is an adult woman who had mild COVID-19 (a few samples of this study predate the infection). Cell type and time point are not known. CDR3 in DNA: TGTGCCAGCAGTTTGACAGAGAACTATGGCTACACCTTC. Translating it yields CASSLTENYGYTF.